The clone carrying this TCR beta chain has a handful of counts. Its antigen is undetermined. PCR involved 60 Vbeta and 13 Jbeta primers. Using immunoSEQ multiplex PCR, the repertoire was profiled, and TCRdb retains in-frame clones only, with some absent. The sample lists 90,000 to 140,000 clones; less than 85% were seen once. The sample is drawn from a study of cytomegalovirus exposure and HLA in healthy donors. Overall study results and limits: Segments of the TCR beta V type were, in most cases, productive about 87% or about 30% of the time in an earlier analysis.

Germline loops: CDR1 SNHLY, CDR2 FYNNEI. V lost 0 bases to trimming and J lost 3 bases; unmatched junction nucleotides: 5. The CDR3 loop spans 16 amino acids. The donors were healthy bone marrow donors. The sequencing sample was made of PBMCs. This TCR was sampled from a man aged 35 to 55 in good health and CMV-seropositive. V usage is TRBV2 and J usage is TRBJ2-5; 9 bases agree with TRBD2. DNA of the CDR3: TGTGCCAGCAGTGAAGCTGAGGGACTAGCTAAAGAGACCCAGTACTTC. This encodes CASSEAEGLAKETQYF.